The T cell receptor beta chain under discussion was sequenced for a study of blood T cells in healthy people across ages. Then a second PCR, running roughly 7 to 11 cycles, was carried out with a sample-barcoded 5' primer and a J-beta primer mix. TCRdb independently ran MiXCR on the 5' RACE reads; one entry per CDR3 protein. The sample lists fewer than 800,000 distinct CDR3 sequences; about 52% were seen once. In germline, CDR1 is ENHRY, CDR2 SYGVKD. Trimming took off 5 bases at V and 11 bases at J, with 18 bases between the two ends. The CDR3 is made up of 13 amino acids. The V and J genes are TRBV10-3 and TRBJ2-5; D is perhaps TRBD2 (6 bases). The sequenced sample consisted of blood. This clonotype originated in an older woman in good health. The DNA of the CDR3 is TGTGCCATCAGTAAGTTCTCTAGCGATGAGCAGTACTTC. Translation: CAISKFSSDEQYF.